This T cell receptor (beta chain) was sequenced in a study of blood T cell repertoires in COVID-19. Repertoires were generated with immunoSEQ multiplex PCR, while TCRdb's copy carries only in-frame clones and drops some. The sample holds 200,000 to 300,000 clones, 80% to 90% seen once. The CDR3 has 15 amino acids. CDR1 and CDR2 (germline): SNHLY, FYNNEI. V trimming: 7 bases; J trimming: 3 bases; junction bases outside the gene matches: 9. This TCR was recovered from a man aged 25 to 45 with active or convalescent COVID-19. The sequenced sample was peripheral blood. This sequence joins TRBV2 and TRBJ1-2; TRBD1 matches at 9 bases. CDR3 protein: CASIRGQGRDYGYTF. CDR3 DNA: TGTGCCAGCATCCGGGGACAGGGCAGAGACTATGGCTACACCTTC. The whole variable domain, remainder taken from reference TRBV2 and TRBJ1-2, is EPEVTQTPSHQVTQMGQEVILRCVPISNHLYFYWYRQILGQKVEFLVSFYNNEISEKSEIFDDQFSVERPDGSNFTLKIRSTKLEDSAMYFCASIRGQGRDYGYTFGSGTRLTVV.